One T cell receptor (beta chain) is described in this entry. Its antigen remains unknown. Every PCR was spiked with synthetic TCR analog templates. Libraries were prepared by immunoSEQ multiplex PCR; TCRdb keeps only in-frame clonotypes and omits some of them. The table shows just under 45,000 clones, with 88% occurring only once. The record originates from a study of PD-L1 blockade in urothelial cancer. The study's findings and limits: Below-median blood TCR clonality before treatment forecast better survival.

The sample was PBMCs, taken around atezolizumab (anti-PD-L1) treatment. The TCR originated in a woman in her sixties or seventies with urothelial cancer.

CDR3 sequence: CASSRQGQGVQYF. The CDR3 nucleotides are TGCGCCAGCAGCCGACAGGGACAAGGTGTGCAGTACTTC. This chain links TRBV5-1 with TRBJ2-7, with 7 bases lining up with TRBD1. The length of the CDR3 is 13 residues. With V trimmed by 4 bases and J by 9 bases, 10 bases remained unmatched. CDR1 and CDR2 (germline): SGHRS, YFSETQ.